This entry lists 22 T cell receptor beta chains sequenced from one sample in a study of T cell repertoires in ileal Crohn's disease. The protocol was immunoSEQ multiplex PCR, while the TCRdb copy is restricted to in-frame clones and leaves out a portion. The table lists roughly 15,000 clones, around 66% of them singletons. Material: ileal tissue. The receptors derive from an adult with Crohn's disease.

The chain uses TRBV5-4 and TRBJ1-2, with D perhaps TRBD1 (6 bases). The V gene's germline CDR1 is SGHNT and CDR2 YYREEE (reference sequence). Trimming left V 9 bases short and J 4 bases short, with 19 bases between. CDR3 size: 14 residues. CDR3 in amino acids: CATRWRGGGYGYTF. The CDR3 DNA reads TGTGCCACCAGATGGAGGGGGGGAGGCTATGGCTACACCTTC. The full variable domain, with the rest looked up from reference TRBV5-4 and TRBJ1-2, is ETGVTQSPTHLIKTRGQQVTLRCSSQSGHNTVSWYQQALGQGPQFIFQYYREEENGRGNFPPRFSGLQFPNYSSELNVNALELDDSALYLCATRWRGGGYGYTFGSGTRLTVV.

The CDR3 is CASSLAGTSGGLYNEQFF. CDR3 coding DNA: TGTGCCAGTAGTTTAGCCGGGACTAGCGGGGGGTTGTACAATGAGCAGTTCTTC. The chain joins TRBV19 to TRBJ2-1, with 15 bases that match TRBD2. Unmatched junction bases numbered 9, after V lost 5 bases and J lost 4 bases. CDR3 size: 18 residues. Germline loops: CDR1 LNHDA, CDR2 SQIVND (reference sequence).

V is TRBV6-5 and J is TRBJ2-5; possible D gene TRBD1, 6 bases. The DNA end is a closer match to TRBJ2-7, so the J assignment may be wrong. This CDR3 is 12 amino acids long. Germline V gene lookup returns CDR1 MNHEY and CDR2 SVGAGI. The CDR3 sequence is CASSYLGGEQYF. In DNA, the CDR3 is TGTGCCAGCAGTTACTTAGGGGGCGAGCAGTACTTC.

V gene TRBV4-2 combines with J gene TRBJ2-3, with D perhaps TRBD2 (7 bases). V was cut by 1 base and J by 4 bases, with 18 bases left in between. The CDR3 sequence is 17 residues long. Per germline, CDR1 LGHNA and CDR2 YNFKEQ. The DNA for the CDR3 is TGTGCCAGCAGCCAAGCATTAGGGGGGGGTTCTTCAGATACGCAGTATTTT. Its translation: CASSQALGGGSSDTQYF.

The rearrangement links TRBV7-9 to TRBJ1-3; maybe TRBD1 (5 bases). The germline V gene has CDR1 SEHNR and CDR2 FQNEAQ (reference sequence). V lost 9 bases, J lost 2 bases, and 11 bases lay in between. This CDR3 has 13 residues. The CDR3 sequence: CASRQGPGNTIYF. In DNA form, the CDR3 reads TGTGCCAGTCGTCAGGGCCCTGGAAACACCATATATTTT.

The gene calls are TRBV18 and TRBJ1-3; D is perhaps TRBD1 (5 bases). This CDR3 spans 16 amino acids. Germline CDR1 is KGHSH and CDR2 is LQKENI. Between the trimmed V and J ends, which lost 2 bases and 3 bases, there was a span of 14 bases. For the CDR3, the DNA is TGTGCCAGCTCACCAAGCAGGGCGAGATTTGGAAACACCATATATTTT. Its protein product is CASSPSRARFGNTIYF.

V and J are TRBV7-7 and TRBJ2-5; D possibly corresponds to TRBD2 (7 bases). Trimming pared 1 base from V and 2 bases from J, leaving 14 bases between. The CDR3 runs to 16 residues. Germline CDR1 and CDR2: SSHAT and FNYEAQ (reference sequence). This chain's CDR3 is CASSLVGGGKQETQYF. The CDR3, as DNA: TGTGCCAGCAGCTTAGTAGGCGGGGGCAAGCAAGAGACCCAGTACTTC.

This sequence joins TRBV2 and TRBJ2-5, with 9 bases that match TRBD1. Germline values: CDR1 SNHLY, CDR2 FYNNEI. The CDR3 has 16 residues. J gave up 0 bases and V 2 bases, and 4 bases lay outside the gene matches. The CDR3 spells CASSEWGTGHQETQYF. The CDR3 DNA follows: TGTGCCAGCAGTGAATGGGGGACAGGGCACCAAGAGACCCAGTACTTC.

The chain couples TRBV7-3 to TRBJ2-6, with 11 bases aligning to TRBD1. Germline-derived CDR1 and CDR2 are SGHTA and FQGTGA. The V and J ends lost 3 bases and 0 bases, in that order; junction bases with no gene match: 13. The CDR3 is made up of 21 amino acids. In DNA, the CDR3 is TGTGCCAGCAGCTTCTTACTGGGACAGGGGGTGGGGGACTCTGGGGCCAACGTCCTGACTTTC. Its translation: CASSFLLGQGVGDSGANVLTF. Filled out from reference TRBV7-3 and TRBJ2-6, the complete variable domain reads GAGVSQTPSNKVTEKGKYVELRCDPISGHTALYWYRQSLGQGPEFLIYFQGTGAADDSGLPNDRFFAVRPEGSVSTLKIQRTERGDSAVYLCASSFLLGQGVGDSGANVLTFGAGSRLTVL.

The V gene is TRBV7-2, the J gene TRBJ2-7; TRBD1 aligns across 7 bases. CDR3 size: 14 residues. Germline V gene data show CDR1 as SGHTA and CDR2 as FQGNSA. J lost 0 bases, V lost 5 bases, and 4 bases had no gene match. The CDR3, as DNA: TGTGCCAGCAGCCCAGACAGGGCCTCCTACGAGCAGTACTTC. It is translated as CASSPDRASYEQYF.

CDR3 region: CASSAGTGGVMWEQYF. As DNA, the CDR3 is TGTGCCAGCAGCGCGGGGACAGGGGGCGTCATGTGGGAGCAGTACTTC. The chain couples TRBV2 to TRBJ2-5, with 12 bases identical to TRBD1. Germline CDR1 reads SNHLY; CDR2 reads FYNNEI. With 6 bases clipped from V and 11 bases from J, the junction kept 16 bases outside the gene matches. The CDR3 spans 16 residues.

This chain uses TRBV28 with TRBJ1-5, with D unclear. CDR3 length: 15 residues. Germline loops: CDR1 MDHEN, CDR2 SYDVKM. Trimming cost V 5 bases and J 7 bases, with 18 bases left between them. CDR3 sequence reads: CASSARPGFWQPQHF. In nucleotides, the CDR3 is TGTGCCAGCAGTGCCCGCCCGGGGTTTTGGCAGCCCCAGCATTTT.

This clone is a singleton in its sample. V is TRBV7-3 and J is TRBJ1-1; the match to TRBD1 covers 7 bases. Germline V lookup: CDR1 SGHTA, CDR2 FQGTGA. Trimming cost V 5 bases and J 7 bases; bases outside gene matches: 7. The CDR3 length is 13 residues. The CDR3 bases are TGTGCCAGCAGCATCCGGACAGGAGGTGAAGCTTTCTTT. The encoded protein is CASSIRTGGEAFF. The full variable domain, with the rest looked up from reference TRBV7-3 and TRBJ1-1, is GAGVSQTPSNKVTEKGKYVELRCDPISGHTALYWYRQSLGQGPEFLIYFQGTGAADDSGLPNDRFFAVRPEGSVSTLKIQRTERGDSAVYLCASSIRTGGEAFFGQGTRLTVV.

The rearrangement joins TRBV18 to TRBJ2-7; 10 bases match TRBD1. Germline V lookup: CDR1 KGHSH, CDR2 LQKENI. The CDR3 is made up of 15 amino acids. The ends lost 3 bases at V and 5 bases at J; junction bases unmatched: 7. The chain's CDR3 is CASSPGTGVLHEQYF. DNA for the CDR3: TGTGCCAGCTCACCTGGGACAGGGGTGCTACACGAGCAGTACTTC.

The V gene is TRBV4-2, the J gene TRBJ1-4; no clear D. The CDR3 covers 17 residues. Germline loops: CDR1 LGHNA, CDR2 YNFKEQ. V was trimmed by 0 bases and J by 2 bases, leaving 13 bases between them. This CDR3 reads CASSQEFEGATNEKLFF. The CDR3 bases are TGTGCCAGCAGCCAAGAGTTCGAGGGTGCGACTAATGAAAAACTGTTTTTT.

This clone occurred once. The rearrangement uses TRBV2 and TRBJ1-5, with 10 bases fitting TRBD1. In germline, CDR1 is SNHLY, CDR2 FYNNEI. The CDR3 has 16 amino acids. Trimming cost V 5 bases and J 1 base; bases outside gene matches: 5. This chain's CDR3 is CASSRQGAGSNQPQHF. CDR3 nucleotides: TGTGCCAGCAGTCGACAGGGGGCGGGGAGCAATCAGCCCCAGCATTTT.

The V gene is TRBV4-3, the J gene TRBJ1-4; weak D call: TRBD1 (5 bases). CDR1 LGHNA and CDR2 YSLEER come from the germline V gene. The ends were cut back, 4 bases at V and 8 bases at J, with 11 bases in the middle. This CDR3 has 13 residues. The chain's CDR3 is CASSRSGEEKLFF. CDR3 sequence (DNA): TGCGCCAGCAGCCGATCGGGGGAGGAAAAACTGTTTTTT.

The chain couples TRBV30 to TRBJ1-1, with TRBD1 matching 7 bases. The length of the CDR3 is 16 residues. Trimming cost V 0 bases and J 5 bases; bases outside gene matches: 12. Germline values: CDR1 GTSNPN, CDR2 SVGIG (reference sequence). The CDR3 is CAWSVRRGGLETEAFF. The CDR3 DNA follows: TGTGCCTGGAGTGTACGTAGAGGGGGCTTGGAAACTGAAGCTTTCTTT.

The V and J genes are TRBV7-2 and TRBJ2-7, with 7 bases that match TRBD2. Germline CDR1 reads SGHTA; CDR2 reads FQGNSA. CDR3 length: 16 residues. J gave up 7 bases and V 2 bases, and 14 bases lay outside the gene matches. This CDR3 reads CASSLIPSGRAGEQYF. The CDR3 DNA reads TGTGCCAGCAGCTTAATCCCTAGCGGTCGCGCGGGTGAGCAGTACTTC.

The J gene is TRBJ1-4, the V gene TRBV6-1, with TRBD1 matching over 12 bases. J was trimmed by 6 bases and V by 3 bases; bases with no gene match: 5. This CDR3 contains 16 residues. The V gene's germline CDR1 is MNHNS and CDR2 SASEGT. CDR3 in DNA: TGTGCCAGCAGTGAGGGGACAGGGGGCGGCCATGAAAAACTGTTTTTT. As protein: CASSEGTGGGHEKLFF.

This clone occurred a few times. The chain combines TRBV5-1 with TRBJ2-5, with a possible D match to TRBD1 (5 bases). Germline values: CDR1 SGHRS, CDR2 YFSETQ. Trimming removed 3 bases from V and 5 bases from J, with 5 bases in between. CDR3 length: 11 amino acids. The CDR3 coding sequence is TGCGCCAGCAGCTACAGGGAGACCCAGTACTTC. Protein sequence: CASSYRETQYF.

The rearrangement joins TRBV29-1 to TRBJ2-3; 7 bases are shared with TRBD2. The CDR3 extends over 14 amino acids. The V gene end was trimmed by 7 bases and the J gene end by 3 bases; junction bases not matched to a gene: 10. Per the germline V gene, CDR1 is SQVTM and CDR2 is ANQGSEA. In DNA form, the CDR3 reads TGCAGCGCGACGGGGGAGGGAGGTACAGATACGCAGTATTTT. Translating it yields CSATGEGGTDTQYF.